This entry lists 26 T cell receptor beta chains sequenced from one sample in a study of blood T cell repertoires in COVID-19. TCRdb keeps only in-frame clones here, not all; method: immunoSEQ multiplex PCR. The profile shows 25,000 to 30,000 clones, more than 70% of them singletons. Source material: peripheral blood. Every receptor here comes from a boy between 2 and 10 years old with active or convalescent COVID-19.

This clone appeared once. V gene TRBV27 combines with J gene TRBJ2-4, with D hard to call. This CDR3 has 14 amino acids. V lost 6 bases and J lost 5, with 14 bases in between. Germline loops: CDR1 MNHEY, CDR2 SMNVEV (reference sequence). The CDR3 region is CASSAHSAQNIQYF. DNA for the CDR3: TGTGCCAGCAGCGCCCACAGTGCCCAAAACATTCAGTACTTC.

The rearrangement links TRBV2 to TRBJ2-3, with 8 positions matching TRBD2. Germline assignment: CDR1 SNHLY and CDR2 FYNNEI. The CDR3 has 16 residues. The V and J ends lost 6 bases and 5 bases, in that order; junction bases with no gene match: 13. In DNA form, the CDR3 reads TGTGCCAGCAGCGTCCTATTCGGGGGGGCGGAAGATACGCAGTATTTT. This codes for CASSVLFGGAEDTQYF.

The gene calls are TRBV9 and TRBJ2-3; 12 nucleotides line up with TRBD2. The germline V gene encodes CDR1 SGDLS and CDR2 YYNGEE. The CDR3 extends over 17 amino acids. V gave up 0 bases and J gave up 5 bases; unmatched junction bases: 7. CDR3 region: CASSVGRTSGAEDTQYF. The CDR3 DNA is TGTGCCAGCAGCGTAGGGAGGACTAGCGGGGCGGAAGATACGCAGTATTTT.

The table lists this clone with a few counts. CDR3 coding DNA: TGTGCCAGCGCAGGGGGCTACTATGGCTACACCTTC. This sequence encodes CASAGGYYGYTF. The chain carries TRBV2 and TRBJ1-2, with 8 bases lining up with TRBD1. The CDR3 is 12 amino acids. The junction had 2 bases not matched to a gene; V was cut back by 8 bases and J by 3 bases. Germline V gene lookup returns CDR1 SNHLY and CDR2 FYNNEI. Together with reference TRBV2 and TRBJ1-2, the CDR3 gives the full variable domain: EPEVTQTPSHQVTQMGQEVILRCVPISNHLYFYWYRQILGQKVEFLVSFYNNEISEKSEIFDDQFSVERPDGSNFTLKIRSTKLEDSAMYFCASAGGYYGYTFGSGTRLTVV.

The chain is built from TRBV7-2 and TRBJ1-2, with a weak D call TRBD1 (5 bases). Germline V gives CDR1 SGHTA, CDR2 FQGNSA. This CDR3 has 15 amino acids. Trimming took off 0 bases at V and 8 bases at J, with 16 bases between the two ends. The CDR3 bases are TGTGCCAGCAGCTTAGCGAGGAGACAGTCGGTGGGCTACACCTTC. This gives the protein CASSLARRQSVGYTF.

The chain employs TRBV6-5 and TRBJ1-5; D perhaps matches TRBD1 (5 bases). V gave up 5 bases and J gave up 3 bases, with 14 bases separating them. The CDR3 runs to 15 residues. Per the germline V gene, CDR1 is MNHEY and CDR2 is SVGAGI. The CDR3 sequence is CASSLDSSLNQPQHF. The CDR3 bases are TGTGCCAGCAGTCTTGACAGTTCTCTCAATCAGCCCCAGCATTTT.

The chain links TRBV5-1 to TRBJ2-3; TRBD1 aligns across 8 bases. CDR1 is SGHRS, CDR2 YFSETQ, per germline. V shed 0 bases, J shed 2 bases, and the junction held 2 bases outside the gene matches. The CDR3 is made up of 15 amino acids. This CDR3 is CASSLGDRPTDTQYF. The CDR3 nucleotides are TGCGCCAGCAGCTTGGGGGACAGGCCCACAGATACGCAGTATTTT.

The chain is built from TRBV19 and TRBJ2-7; no clear D gene. Trimming took 4 bases from V and 0 from J, leaving 7 bases between them. This CDR3 is 13 amino acids long. Germline V lookup: CDR1 LNHDA, CDR2 SQIVND (reference sequence). CDR3 sequence: CASSKTGSYEQYF. Here the CDR3 DNA reads TGTGCCAGTAGTAAAACTGGCTCCTACGAGCAGTACTTC.

The chain is built from TRBV4-2 and TRBJ2-3; no firm D call. V was trimmed by 1 base and J by 6 bases, leaving 11 bases between them. Germline CDR1 LGHNA, CDR2 YNFKEQ. This CDR3 is built from 14 residues. The CDR3 nucleotides read TGTGCCAGCAGCCAAGGGGCTTCCAGGGATACGCAGTATTTT. Amino acids: CASSQGASRDTQYF.

On this clone itself: The junction shows a germline mismatch at one end, possibly a read error. The CDR3: CASSQGLASYDEQFF. Here the CDR3 DNA reads TGCGCCAGCAGCCAAGGACTAGCGTCCTACGATGAGCAGTTCTTC. The chain uses TRBV4-1 and TRBJ2-1; 8 bases are shared with TRBD2. CDR1 and CDR2 from the germline V gene are MGHRA and YSYEKL. The CDR3 runs to 15 residues.

The chain recombines TRBV5-1 with TRBJ1-1; D is unresolved. Trimming removed 4 bases at V and 3 bases at J, with 16 bases between. The CDR3 totals 15 residues. Germline V CDR1 and CDR2: SGHRS, YFSETQ. DNA of the CDR3: TGCGCCAGCAGCGTGGTGAGTGTTACGGACACTGAAGCTTTCTTT. It translates to CASSVVSVTDTEAFF.

This chain's CDR3 is CAISESGERGGTQYF. The CDR3 region has the DNA TGTGCCATCAGTGAGTCGGGAGAGCGGGGGGGGACCCAGTACTTC. This rearrangement joins TRBV10-3 to TRBJ2-5; 10 bases fit TRBD2. Germline V CDR1 and CDR2: ENHRY, SYGVKD. The CDR3 consists of 15 residues. With 0 bases clipped from V and 7 bases from J, the junction kept 5 bases outside the gene matches.

V is TRBV5-5 and J is TRBJ2-1; D is ambiguous. Trimming shortened V by 2 bases and J by 14 bases, and 14 bases separated the two germline ends. The V gene's germline CDR1 is SGHKS and CDR2 YYEKEE (reference sequence). The CDR3 is 12 residues long. The CDR3 bases are TGTGCCAGCAGCTTAATGGATTTTGCGGAGTTCTTC. Residues: CASSLMDFAEFF.

This clone was seen a handful of times. The V and J genes are TRBV7-8 and TRBJ2-7, with D possibly matching TRBD2 (6 bases). Per the germline V gene, CDR1 is SGHVS and CDR2 is FQNEAQ. CDR3 length equals 18 residues. Between the trimmed V and J ends, which lost 4 bases and 0 bases, there was a span of 22 bases. The CDR3 here is CASSSSRMGLSPSYEQYF. In nucleotides, the CDR3 is TGTGCCAGCAGCTCGTCGCGTATGGGACTTTCGCCCTCCTACGAGCAGTACTTC.

This clone has only a few counts. The chain combines TRBV7-2 with TRBJ1-5; D is possibly TRBD1 (6 bases). The germline V and J ends were trimmed by 6 bases and 0 bases, with 15 bases remaining between them. CDR3 size: 16 residues. Per the germline V gene, CDR1 is SGHTA and CDR2 is FQGNSA. The CDR3 sequence: CASSGRGGYSNQPQHF. Here the CDR3 DNA reads TGTGCCAGCAGTGGTAGGGGGGGTTATAGCAATCAGCCCCAGCATTTT. Combining the CDR3 with reference TRBV7-2 and TRBJ1-5 gives the whole variable domain GAGVSQSPSNKVTEKGKDVELRCDPISGHTALYWYRQSLGQGLEFLIYFQGNSAPDKSGLPSDRFSAERTGGSVSTLTIQRTQQEDSAVYLCASSGRGGYSNQPQHFGDGTRLSIL.

The chain uses TRBV10-3 and TRBJ2-7; 10 nucleotides align to TRBD2. The CDR3 spans 17 residues. V shed 0 bases, J shed 0 bases, and the junction held 5 bases outside the gene matches. Germline CDR1 is ENHRY and CDR2 is SYGVKD. The CDR3 DNA reads as TGTGCCATCAGTGAGTCTTTCCCTAGCGGGAGCTCCTACGAGCAGTACTTC. This codes for CAISESFPSGSSYEQYF.

The CDR3 loop reads CASSRSFPRASGGPRETQYF. CDR3 nucleotides: TGTGCCAGCAGCCGCTCCTTTCCCAGGGCCTCGGGGGGGCCGAGAGAGACCCAGTACTTC. This chain connects TRBV3-1 (or the pseudogene TRBV3-2) to TRBJ2-5; TRBD2 aligns across 8 bases. Looked up from germline, CDR1 is LGHDT and CDR2 is YNNKEL (reference sequence). The CDR3 runs 20 residues. J gave up 4 bases and V 4 bases, and 23 bases lay outside the gene matches.

The chain links TRBV6-5 to TRBJ1-5; D is ambiguous. Trimming removed 7 bases from V and 0 bases from J, with 7 bases in between. The CDR3 totals 13 residues. CDR1 and CDR2 (germline): MNHEY, SVGAGI. The CDR3 DNA sequence: TGTGCCAGCAATCCTTTTAGCAATCAGCCCCAGCATTTT. Protein sequence: CASNPFSNQPQHF.

The chain couples TRBV11-3 to TRBJ2-5; 13 bases map to TRBD2. This CDR3 spans 18 amino acids. The germline V gene has CDR1 SGHNT and CDR2 YENEEA. The V gene end was trimmed by 4 bases and the J gene end by 5 bases; junction bases not matched to a gene: 13. The CDR3, as DNA: TGTGCCAGCAGCTCCTGGACTAGCGGGAGAGAAGGTGTGGAGACCCAGTACTTC. It specifies CASSSWTSGREGVETQYF.

This clone was counted a few times. J is TRBJ1-1 and V is TRBV29-1; TRBD1 aligns across 8 bases. J was trimmed by 1 base and V by 7 bases; bases with no gene match: 2. This CDR3 has 12 residues. The V gene's germline CDR1 is SQVTM and CDR2 ANQGSEA. Here the CDR3 DNA reads TGCAGCGGTGACAGGGGGAACACTGAAGCTTTCTTT. This translates into CSGDRGNTEAFF.

This clone is categorized as large. The rearrangement joins TRBV4-3 to TRBJ2-7; weak D call: TRBD2 (6 bases). V gave up 0 bases and J gave up 1 base, with 16 bases separating them. CDR1 and CDR2 from the germline V gene are LGHNA and YSLEER. The CDR3 sequence is 17 residues long. CDR3 loop: CASSQDVSTGDSYEQYF. As DNA, the CDR3 is TGCGCCAGCAGCCAAGACGTAAGCACGGGGGATTCCTACGAGCAGTACTTC.

V gene TRBV4-2 combines with J gene TRBJ2-5; TRBD2 matches at 10 bases. V was clipped by 3 bases and J by 5 bases; unmatched bases: 9. CDR3 length: 16 residues. CDR1 is LGHNA and CDR2 is YNFKEQ in the germline V gene. The DNA of the CDR3 is TGTGCCAGCAGCCATACTAGCGGGGCGCCGCGGGAGACCCAGTACTTC. Protein product: CASSHTSGAPRETQYF.

This clone has just a few counts. The rearrangement joins TRBV5-4 to TRBJ1-6, with TRBD1 matching 11 bases. The CDR3 is 17 amino acids. The J segment lost 4 bases and the V segment lost 5 bases, leaving 8 bases of the junction unmatched. Germline CDR1 is SGHNT and CDR2 is YYREEE (reference sequence). This chain's CDR3 is CASSQGGQGAYNSPLHF. The DNA of the CDR3 is TGTGCCAGCAGTCAAGGAGGACAGGGGGCTTATAATTCACCCCTCCACTTT.

This sequence joins TRBV7-3 and TRBJ2-2, with 8 bases identical to TRBD2. The germline CDR1 and CDR2 sequences are SGHTA and FQGTGA. The CDR3 loop spans 14 amino acids. J lost 0 bases, V lost 10 bases, and 4 bases had no gene match. The CDR3, as DNA: TGTGCCACTCGTAGCGGGGCGAACACCGGGGAGCTGTTTTTT. It codes for CATRSGANTGELFF.

A few counts support this clone. The V call is TRBV19, the J call TRBJ1-4; possibly TRBD1 for D (5 bases). Germline CDR1 reads LNHDA; CDR2 reads SQIVND (reference sequence). Trimming took off 7 bases at V and 5 bases at J, with 14 bases between the two ends. There are 14 residues in the CDR3. The CDR3 protein is CASNRQNRNEKLFF. The CDR3 DNA reads as TGTGCCAGTAATAGACAGAACCGGAATGAAAAACTGTTTTTT.

V gene TRBV5-1 combines with J gene TRBJ2-5, with 7 bases that match TRBD2. The ends lost 4 bases at V and 3 bases at J; junction bases unmatched: 9. The CDR3 contains 15 residues. Germline CDR1 reads SGHRS; CDR2 reads YFSETQ. CDR3 sequence reads: CASSRVLAVEETQYF. CDR3 DNA sequence: TGCGCCAGCAGCCGCGTGCTAGCGGTGGAAGAGACCCAGTACTTC.